The 7 T cell receptor beta chains given below trace back to one sample, sequenced in a study of blood T cell repertoires in COVID-19. Profiled with immunoSEQ multiplex PCR; TCRdb holds only in-frame clones, not every one. The data contain around 99,000 clones, about three quarters of them seen just once; the ten biggest clones take up over 4%. Sequencing was done on a sample of peripheral blood. The source is a man aged 65 to 79 with acute or convalescent COVID-19.

The J gene is TRBJ2-2, the V gene TRBV2; D ambiguous. Germline V gene sequence: CDR1 SNHLY, CDR2 FYNNEI. CDR3 length equals 15 residues. Trimming took 2 bases from V and 2 from J, leaving 9 bases between them. The CDR3: CASSEPGRNTGELFF. DNA of the CDR3: TGTGCCAGCAGTGAACCGGGTAGAAACACCGGGGAGCTGTTTTTT.

The chain has TRBV10-3 and TRBJ1-1; D perhaps matches TRBD1 (6 bases). Trimming removed 2 bases from V and 1 base from J, with 14 bases in between. Germline V lookup: CDR1 ENHRY, CDR2 SYGVKD. This CDR3 has 16 amino acids. The CDR3 DNA is TGTGCCATCAGTGAGGGGATCAGGGGAACGAACACTGAAGCTTTCTTT. Translated: CAISEGIRGTNTEAFF.

The rearrangement joins TRBV19 to TRBJ1-5; D is unresolved. V was shortened by 5 bases and J by 8 bases, with 16 bases between the two germline ends. Looked up from germline, CDR1 is LNHDA and CDR2 is SQIVND (reference sequence). CDR3 size: 14 residues. Written as DNA, the CDR3 is TGTGCCAGTAGTGGCGGGATCCACCGGGAGCCCCAGCATTTT. It specifies CASSGGIHREPQHF.

The chain is built from TRBV6-1 and TRBJ1-5, with 10 bases matching TRBD1. CDR3 length: 15 residues. V shed 1 base and J 7 bases; nucleotides not matched to a gene: 4. Germline V gene sequence: CDR1 MNHNS, CDR2 SASEGT. The CDR3 DNA is TGTGCCAGCAGTGAAGGACAGGGGGCGAGACAGCCCCAGCATTTT. Its translation is CASSEGQGARQPQHF.

The genes are TRBV6-5 and TRBJ1-1; no definite D call. The CDR3 runs 12 residues. Germline values: CDR1 MNHEY, CDR2 SVGAGI. The V gene lost 6 bases and the J gene lost 4 bases, with 9 bases spanning the gap. CDR3: CASSTYSTEAFF. Here the CDR3 DNA reads TGTGCCAGCAGCACCTACTCCACTGAAGCTTTCTTT.

The chain joins TRBV7-9 to TRBJ1-1, with 7 bases lining up with TRBD1. With 3 bases clipped from V and 3 bases from J, the junction kept 1 base outside the gene matches. Germline CDR1 and CDR2: SEHNR and FQNEAQ (reference sequence). The CDR3 spans 13 residues. CDR3 residues: CASSFTGDTEAFF. The CDR3, as DNA: TGTGCCAGCAGCTTCACAGGGGACACTGAAGCTTTCTTT.

This clone was counted a single time. The chain recombines TRBV25-1 with TRBJ1-1; D is undetermined. CDR1 and CDR2 (germline): MGHDK, SYGVNS. Trimming stripped 6 bases from V and 7 bases from J, with 15 bases between. This CDR3 has 13 amino acids. CDR3: CASRIGGRGEAFF. The CDR3 bases are TGTGCCAGCAGAATTGGAGGCCGGGGTGAAGCTTTCTTT.